The present entry profiles one TCR beta chain with its context. Germline CDR1 and CDR2: MNHEY and SMNVEV (reference sequence). Trimming cost V 6 bases and J 3 bases; bases outside gene matches: 1. This CDR3 is 12 amino acids long. The data derive from a study of cytomegalovirus exposure and HLA in healthy donors. The PCR was carried out with 60 Vbeta primers and 13 Jbeta primers. Some clones are missing from TCRdb's copy, which holds only in-frame ones; the method was immunoSEQ multiplex PCR. Of roughly 120,000 clones in the sample, around 68% are singletons; the top ten hold roughly 12%. Sequencing used PBMCs. V is TRBV27 and J is TRBJ1-2; 7 bases fit TRBD1. The origin of this receptor is a woman aged 45-65 years in good health and CMV-seropositive. This CDR3 reads CASRQGDYGYTF. The CDR3, as DNA: TGTGCCAGCAGGCAGGGGGACTATGGCTACACCTTC.